This is a list of T cell receptor beta chains from one sample in a study of post-analysis software for immune sequencing data. MiXCR was run by TCRdb on the PCR reads, yielding one entry per CDR3 protein. This sample has about 260,000 distinct CDR3 sequences, with 35% to 40% found just once. Source material: blood. These receptors came from a girl aged 10-17 years with multiple sclerosis. Both conserved end residues are trimmed from each CDR3.

v_call	cdr3_aa
TRBV6-5	ASSYSVGHTGERF
TRBV18	ASAGTVQETQY
TRBV6-4	ASSVGGGDTGELF
TRBV15	ATRGRQWASYEQY
TRBV5-1	ASSTAVGQDPDTQY
TRBV12-3/TRBV12-4	ASGGAADTQY
TRBV11-2	ASSPLGASTDTQY
TRBV13	ASSSFKPRDEAGNEQF
TRBV10-3	AISATSGGAVGITDTQY
TRBV7-9	ASSLPGLVSNEQF
TRBV12-3/TRBV12-4	ASRRTFEGTDTQY
TRBV7-9	AGRQGRETQY
TRBV20-1	SASRTGSPGYT
TRBV14	ASSRVTLGTEAF
TRBV12-5	ASGLVLTGTSGRGPPADTQY
TRBV11-2	ASSFNKQLNTGELF
TRBV14	ASSRTSGHTDTQY
TRBV29-1	SVKVAGLNTEAF
TRBV5-6	ASSRRGILSEKLF
TRBV5-6	ASSPSGTVLLGRTEAF
TRBV12-3/TRBV12-4	ASSSGRATEAF
TRBV5-1	ASSLEGQGFDTQY